This TCR beta chain originates from a study of T cell responses to AZD1222 COVID-19 vaccine. Study-level findings and limits: Donors, mostly white British, included more females; clonal diversity was possibly underestimated. Spike-specific TCR breadth and depth were elevated following two AZD1222 doses. Baseline seropositives among AZD1222 recipients totaled only 5 to 7.

With regard to this clone: What it binds is unknown. Its ends do not fully match the called genes, so a read error is possible.

This table comes from immunoSEQ multiplex PCR, and its TCRdb copy is limited to in-frame clones, with some not included. The data show around 100,000 clones, 80% to 90% seen once. This CDR3 has 12 amino acids. Germline V gene data show CDR1 as SGHRS and CDR2 as YFSETQ. Sequences were derived from peripheral blood, sampled on day 0 of AZD1222 vaccination. This chain joins TRBV5-1 and TRBJ1-2; the D is unclear. This receptor was identified in an adult in good health. The CDR3 nucleotides read TGCGCCAGCAGCTTGAACGGGTATGTCTACACCTTC. This encodes CASSLNGYVYTF.